This T cell receptor beta chain derives from a study of identical twins. Each CDR3 protein is one row after TCRdb ran MiXCR on the 5' RACE reads. This table has 400,000 to 550,000 distinct CDR3 sequences, 20% to 25% appearing once. The CDR3 totals 15 residues. Germline lookup yields CDR1 SQVTM and CDR2 ANQGSEA. Trimming took 6 bases from V and 2 from J; bases not matched to a gene: 10. This same sample was also part of a study on T cells expressing NK-cell markers.

The rearrangement joins TRBV29-1 to TRBJ2-3; 8 bases match TRBD1. This TCR was sampled from a woman aged 18-30 years in good health. The specimen was CD4+ T cells sorted from blood. CDR3 in amino acids: CSVSLGQGHTDTQYF. In DNA form, the CDR3 reads TGCAGCGTCTCGCTCGGACAGGGTCACACAGATACGCAGTATTTT.